This is a list of T cell receptor beta chains from one sample in a study of cytomegalovirus exposure and HLA in healthy donors. TCRdb's table, derived via immunoSEQ multiplex PCR, lists solely in-frame clones and lacks some. The table shows about 140,000 clones, with 76% occurring only once. Sequencing was performed on PBMCs. Receptors originate from a man aged 35 to 55 in good health and CMV-seronegative. Each CDR3 is given with its conserved first and last residue. A D gene is named only where the DNA matches it firmly. Clone size is shown for a subset of rows, as once, few, many or a class of expanded clone.

>TRBV7-2|NA|TRBD2|TRBJ2-1
TGTGCCAGCAGCACCGGGACTAGCGGGAGTGATGAGCAGTTCTTC
CASSTGTSGSDEQFF
>TRBV5-1|NA|TRBD1|TRBJ1-1
TGCGCCAGCAGCCCCGAGACAGGGGAAGCTTTCTTT
CASSPETGEAFF
>TRBV6-1|NA|NA|TRBJ1-3
TGTGCCAGCAGTGACAGGAACTGGGGAAACACCATATATTTT
CASSDRNWGNTIYF
>TRBV29-1|NA|TRBD1|TRBJ1-1
TGCAGCGTTCCCTCCCCGACAGGGGGTTACACTGAAGCTTTCTTT
CSVPSPTGGYTEAFF
>TRBV19|NA|NA|TRBJ2-7
TGTGCCAGTAGTATGAGGCAGGGGACCTACGAGCAGTACTTC
CASSMRQGTYEQYF
>TRBV18|NA|NA|TRBJ2-7
TGTGCCAGCTCACCAAAGGCGAAGGGGGCCTACGAGCAGTACTTC
CASSPKAKGAYEQYF
>TRBV6-5|NA|NA|TRBJ2-5
TGTGCCAGCAGTTACTGGGAACAGGGATGGGAGACCCAGTACTTC
CASSYWEQGWETQYF
>TRBV6-4|NA|NA|TRBJ2-2
TGTGCCAGCAGTTCACAGGGATTCGGGGAGCTGTTTTTT
CASSSQGFGELFF
>TRBV5-4|NA|TRBD2|TRBJ2-4
TGTGCCAGCAGCTTTCCGACTAGCGGGGGCCAAAACATTCAGTACTTC
CASSFPTSGGQNIQYF
>TRBV5-1|NA|TRBD2|TRBJ2-3
TGCGCCAGCAGCGGTGGGGGGACTAGCGTGGGCACAGATACGCAGTATTTT
CASSGGGTSVGTDTQYF
>TRBV4-1|NA|TRBD1|TRBJ2-7
TGCGCCAGCAGCCAGACCGACAGGGATTACGAGCAGTACTTC
CASSQTDRDYEQYF
>TRBV6-5|few|NA|TRBJ2-2
TGTGCCAGCAGGGTGACAGCGAACACCGGGGAGCTGTTTTTT
CASRVTANTGELFF
>TRBV7-9|once|TRBD2|TRBJ2-4
TGTGCCAGCAGCTCGCTAGCGGGAGCCAAAAACATTCAGTACTTC
CASSSLAGAKNIQYF
>TRBV4-1|NA|TRBD2|TRBJ2-7
TGCGCCAGCAGCCAAGGGCGTGCGGGGGCCTACGAGCAGTACTTC
CASSQGRAGAYEQYF
>TRBV18|once|TRBD1|TRBJ2-6
TGTGCCAGCTCACGCGGACAGGGTTTGGCTGGGGCCAACGGCCTGACTTTC
CASSRGQGLAGANGLTF
>TRBV29-1|few|NA|TRBJ2-1
TGCAGCGTTGACTGGACAGCGGACAATGAGCAGTTCTTC
CSVDWTADNEQFF
>TRBV20-1|NA|NA|TRBJ1-1
TGCAGTATTTCAGGGAACACTGAAGCTTTCTTT
CSISGNTEAFF
>TRBV28|once|TRBD1|TRBJ1-1
TGTGCCAGCAAGGGACAGGGGTGGAACACTGAAGCTTTCTTT
CASKGQGWNTEAFF
>TRBV5-3|NA|TRBD2|TRBJ2-3
TGTGCCAGAATCCTTTCCCGATTAGCGGGAGTGGTCACAGATACGCAGTATTTT
CARILSRLAGVVTDTQYF
>TRBV7-9|NA|TRBD1|TRBJ2-1
TGTGCCAGCAGCATAATACAGGGGGTCGATGAGCAGTTCTTC
CASSIIQGVDEQFF
>TRBV5-1|NA|TRBD2|TRBJ2-3
TGCGCCAGCAACCCGGCGCCGGGGGGGGTCACAGATACGCAGTATTTT
CASNPAPGGVTDTQYF